A selection of T cell receptor beta chains follows, all from one sample in a study of T-cell memory formation after mild COVID-19. Each CDR3 protein gets one entry after TCRdb re-called the 5' RACE reads with MiXCR. The table lists 400,000 to 550,000 distinct CDR3 sequences, more than 20% of them singletons, with around 12% in the top ten. Sample: PBMCs or a T cell subset sorted from them (not recorded which). The receptor source for this set is an adult woman who had mild COVID-19 (a few samples of this study predate the infection). Cell type and time point are not known. Each CDR3 is given with its conserved first and last residue. A D gene is named only where the DNA matches it firmly. Clone size is given for some rows only: seen once, a few or many times, or a class if the clone is expanded.

CDR3: CASSRDVTQETQYF
DNA: TGTGCCAGTAGCAGGGATGTGACGCAGGAGACCCAGTACTTC
J: TRBJ2-5
V: TRBV19
D: -
size: -

CDR3: CASSVVEDGELFF
DNA: TGTGCCAGCAGCGTAGTGGAGGACGGGGAGCTGTTTTTT
J: TRBJ2-2
V: TRBV9
D: -
size: few

CDR3: CASGLPAGELFF
DNA: TGTGCTAGTGGTTTGCCAGCCGGGGAGCTGTTTTTT
J: TRBJ2-2
V: TRBV12-5
D: -
size: -

CDR3: CATLRDRDNEQFF
DNA: TGTGCCACCCTTCGGGACAGGGACAATGAGCAGTTCTTC
J: TRBJ2-1
V: TRBV2
D: TRBD1
size: few

CDR3: CASSQYGSPLHF
DNA: TGTGCCAGCAGCCAGTACGGGTCACCCCTCCACTTT
J: TRBJ1-6
V: TRBV27
D: -
size: -

CDR3: CASSFTAGTQYF
DNA: TGTGCCAGCAGTTTTACGGCAGGGACCCAGTACTTC
J: TRBJ2-5
V: TRBV12-3/TRBV12-4
D: -
size: -

CDR3: CASSLWMSSYNEQFF
DNA: TGTGCCAGCAGTCTTTGGATGAGCTCCTACAATGAGCAGTTCTTC
J: TRBJ2-1
V: TRBV6-5
D: -
size: -

CDR3: CASSLVGAHNEQFF
DNA: TGTGCCAGCAGTTTAGTGGGGGCCCACAATGAGCAGTTCTTC
J: TRBJ2-1
V: TRBV12-3/TRBV12-4
D: -
size: few

CDR3: CATSDFRTGTDTQYF
DNA: TGTGCCACCAGTGATTTCCGGACAGGCACAGATACGCAGTATTTT
J: TRBJ2-3
V: TRBV24-1
D: -
size: -

CDR3: CASSRGPTAPTDTQYF
DNA: TGTGCCAGCAGCCGCGGCCCCACAGCCCCCACAGATACGCAGTATTTT
J: TRBJ2-3
V: TRBV3-1
D: -
size: few

CDR3: CASSLGTDMRKLFF
DNA: TGTGCCAGCAGCCTAGGGACGGATATGAGAAAACTGTTTTTT
J: TRBJ1-4
V: TRBV7-9
D: -
size: -

CDR3: CASRGTNTDTQYF
DNA: TGTGCCAGCAGAGGGACCAACACAGATACGCAGTATTTT
J: TRBJ2-3
V: TRBV6-4
D: -
size: few

CDR3: CASSVGTGTGELFF
DNA: TGTGCCAGTAGTGTCGGGACAGGGACCGGGGAGCTGTTTTTT
J: TRBJ2-2
V: TRBV19
D: TRBD1
size: few

CDR3: CARPPRETQYF
DNA: TGCGCCAGGCCGCCCCGAGAGACCCAGTACTTC
J: TRBJ2-5
V: TRBV5-1
D: -
size: few

CDR3: CASSQGRLARVWETQYF
DNA: TGCGCCAGCAGCCAAGGGAGACTAGCAAGGGTTTGGGAGACCCAGTACTTC
J: TRBJ2-5
V: TRBV4-1
D: TRBD2
size: -

CDR3: CSVTGGTYEQYF
DNA: TGCAGCGTGACAGGAGGGACCTACGAGCAGTACTTC
J: TRBJ2-7
V: TRBV29-1
D: -
size: -

CDR3: CASSPTGTVITDTQYF
DNA: TGTGCCAGCTCACCTACCGGGACAGTTATCACAGATACGCAGTATTTT
J: TRBJ2-3
V: TRBV18
D: TRBD1
size: -

CDR3: CASNAMSLAGGFYNEQFF
DNA: TGTGCCAGCAACGCCATGTCCCTAGCGGGGGGATTCTACAATGAGCAGTTCTTC
J: TRBJ2-1
V: TRBV7-2
D: TRBD2
size: many

CDR3: CASSPGLAGSDTQYF
DNA: TGTGCCAGCAGCCCGGGACTAGCGGGTTCAGATACGCAGTATTTT
J: TRBJ2-3
V: TRBV12-3/TRBV12-4
D: TRBD2
size: -

CDR3: CASSLSGSPAGGLTDTQYF
DNA: TGTGCCAGCAGCTTATCTGGGTCTCCAGCGGGGGGCCTCACAGATACGCAGTATTTT
J: TRBJ2-3
V: TRBV7-3
D: TRBD2
size: few

CDR3: CASSLGTGGAKSYEQYF
DNA: TGTGCCAGCAGCTTAGGGACAGGGGGAGCGAAGTCCTACGAGCAGTACTTC
J: TRBJ2-7
V: TRBV7-3
D: TRBD1
size: -

CDR3: CASSLGGMVGYTF
DNA: TGTGCCAGCAGCTTAGGGGGGATGGTAGGCTACACCTTC
J: TRBJ1-2
V: TRBV7-6
D: -
size: -

CDR3: CAIYQSGARDYGYTF
DNA: TGTGCCATATACCAATCAGGGGCCCGTGACTATGGCTACACCTTC
J: TRBJ1-2
V: TRBV6-1
D: -
size: -

CDR3: CASSGQEDSMVSEKLFF
DNA: TGTGCCAGCAGCGGCCAAGAGGACAGTATGGTATCCGAAAAACTGTTTTTT
J: TRBJ1-4
V: TRBV6-2/TRBV6-3
D: -
size: -

CDR3: CASSLGRGLYEQYF
DNA: TGTGCCAGCAGCCTGGGCAGGGGGCTTTACGAGCAGTACTTC
J: TRBJ2-7
V: TRBV14
D: TRBD1
size: few

CDR3: CASSVAASSTDTQYF
DNA: TGTGCCAGCAGCGTAGCGGCTTCTAGCACAGATACGCAGTATTTT
J: TRBJ2-3
V: TRBV9
D: -
size: -

CDR3: CASSLASRDGYTF
DNA: TGCGCCAGCAGCTTGGCCAGCAGGGATGGCTACACCTTC
J: TRBJ1-2
V: TRBV5-1
D: -
size: few

CDR3: CASSQGWDGSEQYF
DNA: TGTGCCAGCAGCCAAGGGTGGGACGGGAGCGAGCAGTACTTC
J: TRBJ2-7
V: TRBV3-1
D: -
size: -

CDR3: CASSARGTSGISLIGELFF
DNA: TGTGCCAGCAGCGCTCGAGGGACTAGCGGGATTTCCCTCATCGGGGAGCTGTTTTTT
J: TRBJ2-2
V: TRBV6-5
D: TRBD2
size: -

CDR3: CASSLPQGRSGANVLTF
DNA: TGTGCCAGCAGTCTGCCTCAGGGTCGCTCTGGGGCCAACGTCCTGACTTTC
J: TRBJ2-6
V: TRBV12-3/TRBV12-4
D: -
size: -

CDR3: CASSLASGMGQFF
DNA: TGTGCCAGCAGCCTTGCTAGCGGGATGGGGCAGTTCTTC
J: TRBJ2-1
V: TRBV7-8
D: TRBD2
size: few

CDR3: CAWSPGELSNQPQHF
DNA: TGTGCCTGGAGTCCCGGGGAGTTAAGCAATCAGCCCCAGCATTTT
J: TRBJ1-5
V: TRBV30
D: -
size: few

CDR3: CASSWGPQANTDTQYF
DNA: TGCGCCAGCAGCTGGGGGCCGCAGGCCAACACAGATACGCAGTATTTT
J: TRBJ2-3
V: TRBV5-1
D: -
size: few

CDR3: CASSANPGTSGTGELFF
DNA: TGCGCCAGCAGCGCCAACCCCGGGACTAGCGGCACCGGGGAGCTGTTTTTT
J: TRBJ2-2
V: TRBV5-1
D: TRBD2
size: few